The source of this TCR beta chain is a study of blood T cells in healthy people across ages. Study information: Capturing about one barcoded beta molecule per two T cells was achieved by template switching.

Each donor was a healthy Caucasian individual from Russia, aged 6 to 90. Each donor's blood draw was 8.5 to 10 milliliters of peripheral blood. Note on this clonotype: The antigen remains unidentified. This could be a read error, since a much larger clone is one nucleotide away.

Study results and caveats: Strong correlation linked observed beta diversity and percent naive T cells.

Using a J-beta primer mix together with a sample-barcoded 5' primer, a second PCR was run for roughly 7 to 11 cycles. Via MiXCR, TCRdb re-called the 5' RACE reads, giving one row per CDR3 protein. The sample includes under 2,000,000 distinct CDR3 sequences, roughly 49% of them seen just once. This CDR3 is 15 amino acids long. In germline, CDR1 is SGHRS, CDR2 YFSETQ. Material: blood. The sequence was collected from a woman in her thirties or forties in good health. The genes are TRBV5-1 and TRBJ2-1; D gene ambiguous. The CDR3 here is CASSLEIYSCNEQFF. The CDR3 DNA is TGCGCCAGCAGCTTGGAAATTTACTCCTGCAATGAGCAGTTCTTC.